This T cell receptor beta chain was sequenced in a study of cytomegalovirus exposure and HLA in healthy donors (dated 2017 in TCRdb). Broadly, across the study: An earlier analysis of roughly 630 of the donors reported 250 to 350 Gb of sequence data and roughly 110 million unique TCR beta sequences from roughly 200 million T cells. HLA typing covered class I and class II loci at four-digit resolution. Donor age, sex, ethnicity and CMV serostatus were compiled together with the repertoire data. To predict cytomegalovirus infection status, the study brought together high-throughput TCR immunosequencing, statistical association of individual TCRs with disease status, and machine learning. Typing coverage differed by locus: A, B, C, DRB1 and DQB1 were typed in about 620-640 donors, DQA1 in approximately 520, DPA1 in around 610, and DPB1 in just under 480. Using immunosequencing, the study profiled T cell repertoires from 550 to 750 subjects and related those repertoires to cytomegalovirus serostatus. A later analysis re-examined previously published TCR beta repertoires from more than 600 donors and added high-resolution HLA genotyping to investigate patterns of TCR occurrence. Among about 370 genotyped donors of the cohort, an average of approximately 240,000 unique TCR beta nucleotide sequences was sequenced per donor, of which 15% to 20% were non-productive. Every discovery cohort repertoire had been produced on one sequencing platform. Along with the approximately 700-subject first cohort, a separate validation cohort of over a hundred different subjects was used. Of the 300 to 500 genotyped donors, 81% were placed in the genetic ancestry cluster associated with self-reported Caucasian donors. About five DR-DQ haplotypes were treated as single units for association and clustering because of strong linkage in the cohort. An early release covering around 630 HLA-typed donors comprised about 300 gigabases of sequencing data and around 86 million unique TCR sequences. An earlier analysis of about 600 of the donors used high-throughput TCR beta sequencing to judge whether each TCR beta V gene segment behaved as functional or pseudogenic. A later genetic analysis took genome-wide SNP genotypes for about three fifths of the 666 donors and used that subset as a discovery cohort. The study was designed to test whether signatures of past pathogen exposure could be identified by cataloging public T cell receptors. In the later analysis, no new phenotypic data were used to find candidate immune exposures; instead, reliance was placed on TCR beta sequences and their occurrence across donors.

The library was prepared using the immunoSEQ multiplex PCR assay. For the multiplex PCR, a mixture combining 60 forward primers for TCR Vbeta segments and 13 reverse primers for TCR Jbeta segments was used. A multiplex PCR assay on genomic DNA amplified the CDR3 region of rearranged TCR beta genes. Amplified TCR beta libraries were sequenced as 87-base-pair reads on the Illumina HiSeq System. The study's processing was this. A later analysis tallied roughly 78 million unique TCR beta chains across the approximately 670 repertoires, and roughly 11 million of those chains were shared by two or more donors. Raw reads were error-corrected and collapsed into unique sequences with a nearest-neighbor algorithm that merged closely related sequences to remove PCR and sequencing errors. V, D and J gene segments were assigned by aligning CDR3 sequences to IMGT reference sequences. For a sequence to be retained, a match of at least six nucleotides was required to both a V gene segment and a J gene segment. A rearrangement counted as productive if the CDR3 had no stop codons and remained in frame with V and J, and every other rearrangement counted as non-productive. CDR3 was defined according to IMGT convention as the region running from the second conserved V-encoded cysteine to the conserved J-encoded phenylalanine. In an earlier analysis of approximately 590 of the donors, sequences lacking an unambiguous match to a single V gene segment were excluded. An earlier analysis of fewer than 750 of the donors called V segments functional above 56.7% productive rearrangements and segregating when the between-donor standard deviation exceeded 5%. To diagnose cytomegalovirus status from the catalog of TCR beta chain sequences, a statistical classification framework was built. A later analysis assigned V and J genes by comparing TCR nucleotide sequences with IMGT/GENE-DB human TR gene sequences. The TCRdist pipeline was used in a later analysis to assign CDR3 sequences and most-parsimonious VDJ recombination scenarios. In a later analysis, each TCR beta chain was defined by its CDR3 amino acid sequence together with its V-gene family, and reads lacking a unique V-gene family were excluded. To address suspected cross-contamination and a sequencing artifact, a later analysis removed under 600 highly shared, low-generation-probability nucleotide sequences. A later analysis calculated a clonal expansion index for each public chain from normalized within-repertoire ranks of inferred template counts. In a later analysis, generation probabilities were computed using a VDJ recombination model fitted to out-of-frame rearrangements, and the results were checked against IGoR. In a later analysis, hypergeometric tests were used to score TCR-TCR, TCR-HLA and TCR-CMV co-occurrence, with a repertoire-size bias correction applied to TCR pairs. To estimate false discovery rates, a later analysis permuted the HLA or CMV assignments 20 times. A later analysis grouped co-occurring TCRs with DBSCAN, adding TCRdist sequence similarity when clustering within HLA-allele-positive subsets. For co-occurrence clustering, repertoires with fewer than 30,000 or more than 120,000 public chains were excluded, along with 4 to 6 repertoires with anomalous nucleotide sharing. TCRdb stores this immuneACCESS table with in-frame sequences only. Part of the clones is absent; in the studies checked, under half of the shortfall reflects unresolved V genes, and no reason is known for the rest. The V and J calls and the clone size are those of that table, but D and trimming were determined from the DNA. In all, the sample holds some 100,000 clones, and roughly 83% of those were seen once. The ten largest make up over 4% of the sample.

Beyond this particular receptor, the publication reports: A further reported finding was that TCR beta sequences accurately predicted the HLA-A and HLA-B alleles for most subjects in the first cohort. A later analysis found that TCR association rates varied across HLA loci, with DRB1 alleles showing the most associated TCRs and HLA-C alleles the fewest. Broadly in line with IMGT annotations, most TCR beta V segments showed up in productive rearrangements about 87% or about 30% of the time in an earlier analysis of approximately 640 of the donors. In a later analysis, HLA-associated TCR beta chains showed more clonal expansion and lower generation probabilities than non-associated chains that were equally common. A later genetic analysis reported fewer N-insertions in productive TCRs among donors in an Asian-associated ancestry cluster than the roughly 670-donor mean. The sequencing pipeline was judged likely to have produced a cluster of highly shared sequence variants as a technical artifact. Most TCR sequences were observed very rarely across donors, whereas some public TCRs were present in many individuals. The study listed 164 TCR beta chains as associated with cytomegalovirus. Correlated functional status among segregating V segments might be attributable to linkage disequilibrium, but an unknown experimental factor could not be ruled out. The presence/absence analyses assumed that sequencing depth was roughly uniform across donors, and that assumption may not be true. Immune exposure information for the cohort was limited to CMV serostatus. It was suggested by the authors that the approach could potentially be generalized to other disease states and immunological phenotypes. Several of the top co-occurrence clusters appeared to be linked to parvovirus B19, influenza, CMV and Epstein-Barr virus, according to a later analysis. Specific HLA alleles were associated with more than 15,000 TCR beta sequences at a false discovery rate of 0.05 in a later analysis. According to a later analysis, most CMV-associated TCR beta chains appeared to be HLA-restricted, and the HLA associations seemed to be driven largely by CMV exposure. The classifier was reported to diagnose cytomegalovirus status with high specificity and sensitivity in both the original cohort and the validation cohort. In this cohort, only TCR beta chains were sequenced, and detectable features were limited by the absence of alpha or paired-chain data. Because some donors lacked HLA typing at each locus, the association tests relied only on the typed subset. Three of the identified cytomegalovirus-associated TCR beta chains were confirmed in vitro to be specific for cytomegalovirus antigens. When HLA alleles, especially DR and DQ, strongly co-occurred, TCR associations were difficult to assign to individual alleles. In a later genetic analysis, a missense DCLRE1C variant was associated with V-gene and J-gene trimming of TCR beta chains, and the association was replicated in an independent cohort. The earlier analysis of a few hundred of the donors excluded some 15 rarely observed V segments, including chromosome 9 orphons, because counts were too low.

Comment on this clone: Its antigen is currently not known. No per-base quality is available; no much larger clone lies one base away.

The cohort comprised 666 healthy bone marrow donors. All cohort members were sampled while nominally healthy, although unrecorded immune exposures were likely present. The donor tested CMV seropositive and was one of the 289 seropositive cohort members. Every donor gave a peripheral blood sample, and the peripheral blood mononuclear cells from that sample were used for TCR beta sequencing. Genomic DNA was extracted from the blood cell samples with the Qiagen DNeasy Blood Extraction Kit. The clonotype comes from a female donor in good health and CMV-seropositive. The sample consisted of PBMCs.

The CDR3 protein: CASSQGTGGDSPLHF. The sequence in DNA is TGCGCCAGCAGCCAAGGGACAGGGGGTGATTCACCCCTCCACTTT. The sequence is built from TRBV5-1 and TRBJ1-6; 11 middle bases align to TRBD1. V is cut back by 4 bases and J by 8 bases, with 5 bases in the junction unmatched. The CDR1 and CDR2 encoded by the germline V gene are SGHRS and YFSETQ. The CDR3, from cysteine to phenylalanine, totals 15 residues. Only the CDR3 DNA is retained, 45 bases long and in frame from the first base.